The clone carrying this T cell receptor (beta chain) was counted between two and nine times. The antigen is unknown. Time point given: pre-treatment sample, taken before nivolumab and TIL therapy. Stage 4 NSCLC adults joined between 2017 and January 2020. Sequencing used immunoSEQ v3. Clones were read by immunoSEQ multiplex PCR, and TCRdb kept only the in-frame ones, dropping some. The profile shows around 59,000 clones, 69% of them singletons. This specimen comes from a study of TIL therapy for anti-PD-1-resistant metastatic lung cancer. Background on the study: Median tumor PD-L1 proportion score was 5.5% to 6.5%. Tumors carried a median about 1.6 non-synonymous mutations per megabase. Study-level results: The cohort had more treatment-naive, never-smoker and oncogene-addicted patients than typical.

This CDR3 is built from 13 residues. Germline trimming cut 8 bases from V and 10 bases from J; bases unmatched to any gene: 10. Germline CDR1 and CDR2: GTSNPN and SVGIG (reference sequence). The clonotype was recovered from a person aged 25 to 80 with non-small cell lung cancer. The sequenced sample was blood, obtained at baseline. V gene TRBV30 combines with J gene TRBJ2-1; 11 bases map to TRBD2. CDR3 DNA sequence: TGTGCCGGCCGACTAGCGGGGAGGGTAGAGCAGTTCTTC. This codes for CAGRLAGRVEQFF.